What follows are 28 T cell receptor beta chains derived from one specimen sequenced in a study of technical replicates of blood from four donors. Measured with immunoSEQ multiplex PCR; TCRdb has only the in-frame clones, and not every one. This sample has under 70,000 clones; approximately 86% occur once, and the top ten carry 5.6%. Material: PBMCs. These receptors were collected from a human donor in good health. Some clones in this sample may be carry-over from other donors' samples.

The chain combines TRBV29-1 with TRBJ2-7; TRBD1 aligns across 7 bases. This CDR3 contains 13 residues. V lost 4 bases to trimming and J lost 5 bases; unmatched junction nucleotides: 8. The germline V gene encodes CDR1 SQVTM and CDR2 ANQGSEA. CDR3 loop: CSVGPDRVDEQYF. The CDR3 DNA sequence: TGCAGCGTTGGGCCTGACAGGGTCGACGAGCAGTACTTC.

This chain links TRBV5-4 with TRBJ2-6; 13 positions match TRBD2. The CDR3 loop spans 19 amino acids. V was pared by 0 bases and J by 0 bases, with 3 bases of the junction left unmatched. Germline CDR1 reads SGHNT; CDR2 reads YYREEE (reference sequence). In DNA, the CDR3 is TGTGCCAGCAGCTTGGGACTAGCGGGGGGCCGCTCTGGGGCCAACGTCCTGACTTTC. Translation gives CASSLGLAGGRSGANVLTF.

The CDR3 nucleotides read TGTGCCAGCAGCCTACTTTCCGGGACAGGTCTCAACGAGCAGTACTTC. Translated: CASSLLSGTGLNEQYF. The V and J genes are TRBV7-2 and TRBJ2-7, with 8 bases matching TRBD1. J gave up 5 bases and V 5 bases, and 14 bases lay outside the gene matches. CDR3 length: 16 amino acids. Looked up from germline, CDR1 is SGHTA and CDR2 is FQGNSA. Full variable domain (outside the CDR3, taken from reference TRBV7-2 and TRBJ2-7): GAGVSQSPSNKVTEKGKDVELRCDPISGHTALYWYRQSLGQGLEFLIYFQGNSAPDKSGLPSDRFSAERTGGSVSTLTIQRTQQEDSAVYLCASSLLSGTGLNEQYFGPGTRLTVT.

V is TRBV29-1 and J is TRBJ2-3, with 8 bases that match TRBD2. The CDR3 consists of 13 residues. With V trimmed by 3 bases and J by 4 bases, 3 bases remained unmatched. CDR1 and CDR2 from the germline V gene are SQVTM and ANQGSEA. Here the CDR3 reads CSVEAGGPDTQYF. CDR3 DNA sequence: TGCAGCGTTGAGGCGGGGGGCCCAGATACGCAGTATTTT.

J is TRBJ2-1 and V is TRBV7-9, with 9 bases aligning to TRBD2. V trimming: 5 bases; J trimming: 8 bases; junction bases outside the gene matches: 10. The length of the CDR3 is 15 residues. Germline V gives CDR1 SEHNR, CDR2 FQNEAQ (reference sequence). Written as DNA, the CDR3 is TGTGCCAGCAGCGGGGGACTAGCAGGCCAGGATGAGCAGTTCTTC. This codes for CASSGGLAGQDEQFF.

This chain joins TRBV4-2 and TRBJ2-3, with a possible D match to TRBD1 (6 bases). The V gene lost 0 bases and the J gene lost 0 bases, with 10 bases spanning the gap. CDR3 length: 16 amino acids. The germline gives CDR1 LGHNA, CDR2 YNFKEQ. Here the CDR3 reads CASSQEDSPSTDTQYF. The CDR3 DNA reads TGTGCCAGCAGCCAAGAGGACAGCCCTAGCACAGATACGCAGTATTTT.

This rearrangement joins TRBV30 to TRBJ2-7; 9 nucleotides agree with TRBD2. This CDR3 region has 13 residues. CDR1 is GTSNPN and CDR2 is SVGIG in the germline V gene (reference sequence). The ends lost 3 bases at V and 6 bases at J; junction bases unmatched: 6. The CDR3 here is CAWRSLAGSEQYF. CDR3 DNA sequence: TGTGCCTGGAGAAGCCTAGCGGGATCCGAGCAGTACTTC.

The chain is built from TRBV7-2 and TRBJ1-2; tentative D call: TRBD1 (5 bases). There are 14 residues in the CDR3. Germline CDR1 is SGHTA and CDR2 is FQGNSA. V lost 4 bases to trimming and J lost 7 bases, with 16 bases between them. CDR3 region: CASSWKQMGGGYTF. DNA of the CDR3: TGTGCCAGCAGCTGGAAACAGATGGGGGGTGGCTACACCTTC.

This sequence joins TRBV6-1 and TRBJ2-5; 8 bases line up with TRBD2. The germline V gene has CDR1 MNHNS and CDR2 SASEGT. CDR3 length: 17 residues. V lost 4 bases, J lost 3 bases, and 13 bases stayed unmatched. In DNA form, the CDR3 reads TGTGCCAGCAGTGGCTTTCCGGCCGGGAGGGCCGAAGAGACCCAGTACTTC. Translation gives CASSGFPAGRAEETQYF.

The CDR3 DNA sequence: TGCGCCAGCAGCCTGCTTCCCGCTCAGAAGAATGAGCAGTTCTTC. It encodes CASSLLPAQKNEQFF. The genes are TRBV4-3 and TRBJ2-1, with D unresolved. V was cut by 4 bases and J by 7 bases, with 17 bases left in between. Germline V gene lookup returns CDR1 LGHNA and CDR2 YSLEER. CDR3 length: 15 amino acids.

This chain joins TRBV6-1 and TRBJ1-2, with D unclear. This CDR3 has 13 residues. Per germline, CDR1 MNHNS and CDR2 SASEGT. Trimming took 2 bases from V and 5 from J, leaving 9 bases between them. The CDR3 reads CASSEKADYGYTF. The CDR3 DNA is TGTGCCAGCAGTGAAAAGGCGGATTATGGCTACACCTTC.

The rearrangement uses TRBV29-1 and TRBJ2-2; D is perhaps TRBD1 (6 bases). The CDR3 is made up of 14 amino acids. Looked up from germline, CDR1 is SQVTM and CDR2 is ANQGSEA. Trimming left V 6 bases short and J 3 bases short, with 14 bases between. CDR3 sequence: CSVRQELDTGELFF. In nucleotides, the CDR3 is TGCAGCGTCCGACAGGAACTTGACACCGGGGAGCTGTTTTTT.

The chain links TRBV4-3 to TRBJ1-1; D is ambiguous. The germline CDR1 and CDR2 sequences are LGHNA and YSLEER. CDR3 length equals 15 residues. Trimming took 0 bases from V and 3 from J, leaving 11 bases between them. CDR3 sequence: CASSQDVSGDTEAFF. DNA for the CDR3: TGCGCCAGCAGCCAAGATGTCAGCGGGGACACTGAAGCTTTCTTT.

This chain's CDR3 is CAWAGSSNEKLFF. Here the CDR3 DNA reads TGTGCCTGGGCAGGGTCAAGTAATGAAAAACTGTTTTTT. This chain links TRBV30 with TRBJ1-4; D may be TRBD1 (5 bases). The CDR3 sequence is 13 residues long. V lost 5 bases and J 4 bases, leaving 11 bases between the germline ends. From germline, CDR1 is GTSNPN and CDR2 SVGIG (reference sequence).

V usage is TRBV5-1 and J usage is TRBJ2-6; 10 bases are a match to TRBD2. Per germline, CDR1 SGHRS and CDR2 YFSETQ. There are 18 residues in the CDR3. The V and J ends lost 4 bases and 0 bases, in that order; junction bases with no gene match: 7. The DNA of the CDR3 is TGCGCCAGCAGCCTCATAGCGGGAGGATCCTCTGGGGCCAACGTCCTGACTTTC. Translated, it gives CASSLIAGGSSGANVLTF.

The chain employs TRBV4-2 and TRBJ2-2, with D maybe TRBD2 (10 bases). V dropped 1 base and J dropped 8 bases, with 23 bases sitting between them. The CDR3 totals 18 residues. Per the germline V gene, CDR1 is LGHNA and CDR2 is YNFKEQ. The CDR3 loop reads CASSQGTGVTSGKGELFF. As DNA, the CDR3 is TGTGCCAGCAGCCAAGGGACAGGGGTTACTAGCGGGAAGGGGGAGCTGTTTTTT.

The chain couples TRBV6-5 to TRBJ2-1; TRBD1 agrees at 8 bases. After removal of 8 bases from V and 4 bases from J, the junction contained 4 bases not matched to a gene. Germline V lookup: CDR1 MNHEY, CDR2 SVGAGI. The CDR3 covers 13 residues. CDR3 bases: TGTGCCAGCTGGGACAGGCATTACAATGAGCAGTTCTTC. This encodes CASWDRHYNEQFF.

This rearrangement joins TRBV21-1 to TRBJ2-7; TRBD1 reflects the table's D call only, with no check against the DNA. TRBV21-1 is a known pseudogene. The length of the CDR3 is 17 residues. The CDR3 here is CASSKAGNGATGYEQYF. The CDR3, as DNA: TGTGCCAGCAGCAAAGCAGGAAATGGGGCTACCGGCTACGAGCAGTACTTC.

The CDR3 protein is CASSQDRRDYSYEQYF. In DNA, the CDR3 is TGCGCCAGCAGCCAAGATCGGAGGGACTACTCCTACGAGCAGTACTTC. This sequence joins TRBV4-1 and TRBJ2-7; 7 positions agree with TRBD2. Trimming at V came to 0 bases and at J to 0 bases, leaving 5 bases not matched to a gene. Germline V gene sequence: CDR1 MGHRA, CDR2 YSYEKL. The CDR3 length is 16 residues.

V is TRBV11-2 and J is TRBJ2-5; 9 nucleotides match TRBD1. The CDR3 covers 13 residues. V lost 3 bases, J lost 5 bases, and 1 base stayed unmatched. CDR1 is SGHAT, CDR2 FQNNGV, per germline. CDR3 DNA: TGTGCCAGCAGCTTCGACAGGGGGGAGACCCAGTACTTC. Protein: CASSFDRGETQYF.

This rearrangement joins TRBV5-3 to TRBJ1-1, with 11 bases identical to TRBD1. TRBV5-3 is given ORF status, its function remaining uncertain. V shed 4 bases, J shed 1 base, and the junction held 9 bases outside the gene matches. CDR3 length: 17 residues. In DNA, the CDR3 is TGTGCCAGAAGCCCTTGTTTGGACAGGGGGCCGAACACTGAAGCTTTCTTT. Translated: CARSPCLDRGPNTEAFF.

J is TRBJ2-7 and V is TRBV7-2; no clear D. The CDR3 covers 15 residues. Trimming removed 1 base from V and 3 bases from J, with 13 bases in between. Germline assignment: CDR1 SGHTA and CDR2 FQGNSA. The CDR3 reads CASSLGVRNSYEQYF. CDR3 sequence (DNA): TGTGCCAGCAGCTTAGGCGTCAGGAACAGCTACGAGCAGTACTTC.

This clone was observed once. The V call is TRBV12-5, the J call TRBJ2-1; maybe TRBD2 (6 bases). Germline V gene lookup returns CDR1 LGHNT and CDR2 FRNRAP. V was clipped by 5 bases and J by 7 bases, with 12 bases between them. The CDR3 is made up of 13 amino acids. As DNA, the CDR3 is TGTGCTAGTGGTCGGGGGTCCACGAATGAGCAGTTCTTC. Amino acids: CASGRGSTNEQFF. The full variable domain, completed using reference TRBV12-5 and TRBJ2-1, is DARVTQTPRHKVTEMGQEVTMRCQPILGHNTVFWYRQTMMQGLELLAYFRNRAPLDDSGMPKDRFSAEMPDATLATLKIQPSEPRDSAVYFCASGRGSTNEQFFGPGTRLTVL.

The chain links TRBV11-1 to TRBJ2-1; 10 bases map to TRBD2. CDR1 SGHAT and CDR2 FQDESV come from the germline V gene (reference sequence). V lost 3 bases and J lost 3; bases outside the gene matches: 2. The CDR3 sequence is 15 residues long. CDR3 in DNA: TGTGCCAGCAGCTTGACTAGCGGGTACTACAATGAGCAGTTCTTC. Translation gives CASSLTSGYYNEQFF.

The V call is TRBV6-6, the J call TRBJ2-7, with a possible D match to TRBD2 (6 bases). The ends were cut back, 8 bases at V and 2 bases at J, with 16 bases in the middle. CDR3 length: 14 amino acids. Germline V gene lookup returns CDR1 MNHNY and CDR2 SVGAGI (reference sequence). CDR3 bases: TGTGCCAGCGGAAGCCAAGGCGGGACCTACGAGCAGTACTTC. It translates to CASGSQGGTYEQYF.

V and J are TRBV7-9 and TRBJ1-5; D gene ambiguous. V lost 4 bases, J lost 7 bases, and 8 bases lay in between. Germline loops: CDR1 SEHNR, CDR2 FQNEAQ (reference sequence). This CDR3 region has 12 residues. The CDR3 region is CASSSSDQPQHF. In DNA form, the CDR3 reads TGTGCCAGCAGCTCTAGCGACCAGCCCCAGCATTTT. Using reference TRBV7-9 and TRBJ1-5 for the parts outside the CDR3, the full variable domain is DTGVSQNPRHKITKRGQNVTFRCDPISEHNRLYWYRQTLGQGPEFLTYFQNEAQLEKSRLLSDRFSAERPKGSFSTLEIQRTEQGDSAMYLCASSSSDQPQHFGDGTRLSIL.

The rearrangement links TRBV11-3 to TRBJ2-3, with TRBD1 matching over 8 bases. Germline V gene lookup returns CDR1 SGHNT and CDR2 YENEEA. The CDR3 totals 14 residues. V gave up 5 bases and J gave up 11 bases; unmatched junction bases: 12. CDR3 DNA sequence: TGTGCCAGCAGCCCTGCCTTTGGACAGGGCGGGCAGTATTTT. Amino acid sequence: CASSPAFGQGGQYF. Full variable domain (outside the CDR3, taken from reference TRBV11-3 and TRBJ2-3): EAGVVQSPRYKIIEKKQPVAFWCNPISGHNTLYWYLQNLGQGPELLIRYENEEAVDDSQLPKDRFSAERLKGVDSTLKIQPAELGDSAVYLCASSPAFGQGGQYFGPGTRLTVL.

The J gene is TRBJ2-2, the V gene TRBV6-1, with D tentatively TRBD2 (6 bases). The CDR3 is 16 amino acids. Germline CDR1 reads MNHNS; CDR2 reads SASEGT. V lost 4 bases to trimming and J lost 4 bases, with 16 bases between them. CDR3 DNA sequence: TGTGCCAGCAGTGGGGGGAGGTCCCGGGGCACCGGGGAGCTGTTTTTT. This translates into CASSGGRSRGTGELFF.